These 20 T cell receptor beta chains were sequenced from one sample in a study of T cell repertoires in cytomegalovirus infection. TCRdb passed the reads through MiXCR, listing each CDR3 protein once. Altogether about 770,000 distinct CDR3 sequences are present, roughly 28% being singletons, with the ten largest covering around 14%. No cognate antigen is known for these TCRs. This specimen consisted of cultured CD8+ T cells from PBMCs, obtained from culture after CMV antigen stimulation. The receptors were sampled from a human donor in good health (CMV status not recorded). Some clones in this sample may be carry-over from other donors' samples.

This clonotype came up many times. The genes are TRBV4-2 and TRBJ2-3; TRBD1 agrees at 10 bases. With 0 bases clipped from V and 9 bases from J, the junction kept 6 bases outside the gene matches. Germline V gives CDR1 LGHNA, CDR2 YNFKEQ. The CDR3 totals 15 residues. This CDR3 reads CASSQEASTGGTQYF. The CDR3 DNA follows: TGTGCCAGCAGCCAAGAGGCCTCGACAGGGGGCACGCAGTATTTT.

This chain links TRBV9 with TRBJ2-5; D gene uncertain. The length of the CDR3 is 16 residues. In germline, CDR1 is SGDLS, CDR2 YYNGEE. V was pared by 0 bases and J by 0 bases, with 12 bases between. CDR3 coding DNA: TGTGCCAGCAGCGTAGATGAGGTCCAGTACCAAGAGACCCAGTACTTC. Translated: CASSVDEVQYQETQYF.

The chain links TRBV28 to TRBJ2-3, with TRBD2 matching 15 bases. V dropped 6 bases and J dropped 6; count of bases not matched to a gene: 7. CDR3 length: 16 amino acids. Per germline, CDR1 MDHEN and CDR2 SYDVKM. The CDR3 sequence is CASSQGLAGGRDTQYF. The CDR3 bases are TGTGCCAGCAGCCAGGGACTAGCGGGGGGCCGGGATACGCAGTATTTT.

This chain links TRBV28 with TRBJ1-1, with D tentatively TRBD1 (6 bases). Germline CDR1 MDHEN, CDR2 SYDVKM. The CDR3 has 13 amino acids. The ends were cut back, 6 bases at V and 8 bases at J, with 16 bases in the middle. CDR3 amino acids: CASSPTGRVEAFF. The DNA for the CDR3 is TGTGCCAGCAGCCCGACAGGCCGTGTCGAAGCTTTCTTT.

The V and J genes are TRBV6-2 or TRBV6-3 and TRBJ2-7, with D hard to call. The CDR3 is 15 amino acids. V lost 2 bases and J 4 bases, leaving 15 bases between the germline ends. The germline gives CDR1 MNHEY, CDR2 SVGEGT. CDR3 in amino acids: CASSYGRGPPYEQYF. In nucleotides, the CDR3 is TGTGCCAGCAGTTACGGTCGAGGACCCCCGTACGAGCAGTACTTC.

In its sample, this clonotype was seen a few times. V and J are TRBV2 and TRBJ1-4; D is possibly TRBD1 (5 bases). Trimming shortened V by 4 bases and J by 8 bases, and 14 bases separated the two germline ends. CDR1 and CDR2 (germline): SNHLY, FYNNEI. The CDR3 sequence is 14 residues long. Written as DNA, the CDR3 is TGTGCCAGCAGTGGGGGGGGAGGGAGAGAAAAACTGTTTTTT. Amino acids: CASSGGGGREKLFF.

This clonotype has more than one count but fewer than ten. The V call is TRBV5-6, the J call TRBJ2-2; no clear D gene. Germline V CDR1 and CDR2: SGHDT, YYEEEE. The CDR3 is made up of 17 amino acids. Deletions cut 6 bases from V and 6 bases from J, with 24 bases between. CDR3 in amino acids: CASTPFEAATFAGELFF. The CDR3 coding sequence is TGTGCCAGCACCCCCTTCGAGGCAGCTACGTTTGCCGGGGAGCTGTTTTTT.

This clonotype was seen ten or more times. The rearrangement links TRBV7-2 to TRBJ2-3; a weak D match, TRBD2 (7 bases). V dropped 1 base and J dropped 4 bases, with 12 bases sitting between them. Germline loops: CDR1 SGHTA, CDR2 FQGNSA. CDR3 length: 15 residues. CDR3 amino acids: CASSLVGGAADTQYF. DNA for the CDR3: TGTGCCAGCAGCTTAGTGGGGGGGGCCGCAGATACGCAGTATTTT.

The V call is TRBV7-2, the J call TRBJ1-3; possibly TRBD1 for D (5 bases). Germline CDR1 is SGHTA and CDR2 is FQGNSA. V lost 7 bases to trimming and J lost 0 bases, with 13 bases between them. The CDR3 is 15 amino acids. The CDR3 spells CASKTDLFSGNTIYF. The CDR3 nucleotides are TGTGCCAGCAAGACAGATCTCTTCTCTGGAAACACCATATATTTT.

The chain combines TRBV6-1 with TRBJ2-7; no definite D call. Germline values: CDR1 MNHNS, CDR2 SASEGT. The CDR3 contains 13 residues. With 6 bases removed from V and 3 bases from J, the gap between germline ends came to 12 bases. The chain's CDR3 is CASRHRLLYEQYF. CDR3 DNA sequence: TGTGCCAGCAGACACAGACTTCTCTACGAGCAGTACTTC.

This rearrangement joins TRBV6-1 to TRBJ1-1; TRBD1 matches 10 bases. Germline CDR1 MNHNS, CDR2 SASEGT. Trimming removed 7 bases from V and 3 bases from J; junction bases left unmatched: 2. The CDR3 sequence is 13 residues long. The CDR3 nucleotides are TGTGCCAGCACCGGGACAGGGGACACTGAAGCTTTCTTT. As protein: CASTGTGDTEAFF.

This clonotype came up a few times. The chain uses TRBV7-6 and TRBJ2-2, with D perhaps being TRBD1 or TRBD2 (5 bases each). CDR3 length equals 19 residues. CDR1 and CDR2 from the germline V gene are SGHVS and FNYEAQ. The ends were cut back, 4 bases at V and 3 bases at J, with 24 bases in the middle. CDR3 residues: CASSSPLVGETFDTGELFF. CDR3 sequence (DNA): TGTGCCAGCAGCTCCCCCCTAGTGGGGGAAACGTTTGACACCGGGGAGCTGTTTTTT.

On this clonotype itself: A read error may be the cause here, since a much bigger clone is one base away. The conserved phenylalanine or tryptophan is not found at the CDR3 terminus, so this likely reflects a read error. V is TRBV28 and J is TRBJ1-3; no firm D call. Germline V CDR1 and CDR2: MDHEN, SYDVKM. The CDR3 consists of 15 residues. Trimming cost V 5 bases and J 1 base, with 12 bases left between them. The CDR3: CASSQKRGSGNTIYL. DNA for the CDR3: TGTGCCAGCAGTCAAAAACGGGGATCTGGAAACACCATATATCTT.

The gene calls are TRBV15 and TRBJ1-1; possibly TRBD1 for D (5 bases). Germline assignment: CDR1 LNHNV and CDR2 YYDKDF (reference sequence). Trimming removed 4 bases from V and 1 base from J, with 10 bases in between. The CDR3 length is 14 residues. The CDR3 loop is CATSIGRANTEAFF. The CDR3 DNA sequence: TGTGCCACCAGCATTGGCAGGGCGAACACTGAAGCTTTCTTT.

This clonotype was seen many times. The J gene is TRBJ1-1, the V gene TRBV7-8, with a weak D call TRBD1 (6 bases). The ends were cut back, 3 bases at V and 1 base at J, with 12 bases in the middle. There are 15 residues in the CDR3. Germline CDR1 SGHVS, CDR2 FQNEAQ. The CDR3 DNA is TGTGCCAGCAGCTTCTACAGGGAAGCGAACACTGAAGCTTTCTTT. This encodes CASSFYREANTEAFF.

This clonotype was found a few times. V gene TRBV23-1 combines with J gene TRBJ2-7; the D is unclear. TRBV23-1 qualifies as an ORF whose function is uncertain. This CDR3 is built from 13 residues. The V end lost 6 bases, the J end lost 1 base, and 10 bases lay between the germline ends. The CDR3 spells CASRAEGSYEQYF. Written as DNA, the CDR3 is TGCGCCAGCAGGGCAGAAGGGTCCTACGAGCAGTACTTC.

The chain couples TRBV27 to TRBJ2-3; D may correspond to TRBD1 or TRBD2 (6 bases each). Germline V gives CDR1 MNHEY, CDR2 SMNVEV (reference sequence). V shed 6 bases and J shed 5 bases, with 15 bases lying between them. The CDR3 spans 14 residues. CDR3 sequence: CASSGGGSIDTQYF. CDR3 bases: TGTGCCAGCAGCGGAGGGGGGAGTATAGATACGCAGTATTTT.

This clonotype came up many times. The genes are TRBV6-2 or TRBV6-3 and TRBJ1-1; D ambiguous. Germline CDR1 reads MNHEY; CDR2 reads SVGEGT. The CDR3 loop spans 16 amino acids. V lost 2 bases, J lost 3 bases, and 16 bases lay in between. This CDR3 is CASSYDVWSADTEAFF. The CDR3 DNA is TGTGCCAGCAGTTACGATGTCTGGTCGGCGGACACTGAAGCTTTCTTT.

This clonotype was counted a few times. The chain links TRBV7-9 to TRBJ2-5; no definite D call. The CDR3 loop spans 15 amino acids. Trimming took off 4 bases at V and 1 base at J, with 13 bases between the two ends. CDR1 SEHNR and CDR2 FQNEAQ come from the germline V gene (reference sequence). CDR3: CASSSAWKAQETQYF. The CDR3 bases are TGTGCCAGCAGCTCCGCGTGGAAGGCCCAAGAGACCCAGTACTTC.

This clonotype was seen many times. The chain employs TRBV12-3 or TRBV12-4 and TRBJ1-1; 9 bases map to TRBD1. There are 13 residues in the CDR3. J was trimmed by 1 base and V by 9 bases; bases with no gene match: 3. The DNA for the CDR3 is TGTGCCAGTCTGGGACAGGGGAACACTGAAGCTTTCTTT. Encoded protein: CASLGQGNTEAFF.